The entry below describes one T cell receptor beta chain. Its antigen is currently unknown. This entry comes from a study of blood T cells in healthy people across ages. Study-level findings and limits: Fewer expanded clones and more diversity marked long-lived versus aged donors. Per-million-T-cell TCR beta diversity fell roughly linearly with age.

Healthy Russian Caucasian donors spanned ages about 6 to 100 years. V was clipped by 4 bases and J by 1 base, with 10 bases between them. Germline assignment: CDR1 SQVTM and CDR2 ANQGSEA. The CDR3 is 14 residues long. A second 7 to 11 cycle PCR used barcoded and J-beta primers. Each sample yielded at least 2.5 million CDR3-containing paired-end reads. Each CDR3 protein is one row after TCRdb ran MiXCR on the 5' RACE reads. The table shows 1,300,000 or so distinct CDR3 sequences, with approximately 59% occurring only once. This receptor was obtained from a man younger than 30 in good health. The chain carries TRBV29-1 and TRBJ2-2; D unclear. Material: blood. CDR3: CSVAVTLNTGELFF. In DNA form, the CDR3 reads TGCAGCGTTGCAGTGACCCTGAACACCGGGGAGCTGTTTTTT.